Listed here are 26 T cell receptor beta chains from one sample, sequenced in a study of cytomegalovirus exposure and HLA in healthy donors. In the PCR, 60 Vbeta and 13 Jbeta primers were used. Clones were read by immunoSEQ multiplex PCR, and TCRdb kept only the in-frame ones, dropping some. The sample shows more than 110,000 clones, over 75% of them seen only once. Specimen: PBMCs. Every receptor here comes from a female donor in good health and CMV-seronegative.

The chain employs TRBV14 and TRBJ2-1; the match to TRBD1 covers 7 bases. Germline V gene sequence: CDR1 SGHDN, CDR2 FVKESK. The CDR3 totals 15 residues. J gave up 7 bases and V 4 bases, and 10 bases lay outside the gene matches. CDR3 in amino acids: CASSRLTGYGNEQFF. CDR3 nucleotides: TGTGCCAGCAGCCGATTGACAGGGTACGGGAATGAGCAGTTCTTC.

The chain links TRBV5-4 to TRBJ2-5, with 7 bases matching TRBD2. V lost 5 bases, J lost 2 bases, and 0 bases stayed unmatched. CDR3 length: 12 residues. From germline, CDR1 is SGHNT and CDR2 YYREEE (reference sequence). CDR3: CASSSGQETQYF. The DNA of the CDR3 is TGTGCCAGCAGTAGCGGGCAAGAGACCCAGTACTTC.

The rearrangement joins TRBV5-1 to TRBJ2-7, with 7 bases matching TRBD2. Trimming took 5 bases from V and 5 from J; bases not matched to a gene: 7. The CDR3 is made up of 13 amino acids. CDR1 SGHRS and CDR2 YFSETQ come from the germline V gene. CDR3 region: CASRSGLGDEQYF. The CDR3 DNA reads TGCGCCAGCAGATCCGGACTAGGGGACGAGCAGTACTTC.

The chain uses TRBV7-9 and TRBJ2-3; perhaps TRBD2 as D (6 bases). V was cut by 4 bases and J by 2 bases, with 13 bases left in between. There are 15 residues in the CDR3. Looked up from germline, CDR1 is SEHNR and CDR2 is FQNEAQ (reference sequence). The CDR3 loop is CASSSWDLYTDTQYF. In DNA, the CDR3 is TGTGCCAGCAGCTCATGGGACTTGTACACAGATACGCAGTATTTT.

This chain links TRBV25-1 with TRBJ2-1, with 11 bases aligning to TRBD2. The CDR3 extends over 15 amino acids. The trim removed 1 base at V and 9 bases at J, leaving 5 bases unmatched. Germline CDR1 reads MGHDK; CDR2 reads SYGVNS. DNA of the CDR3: TGTGCCAGCAGTGAATTACTAGCGGGAGTGACTGAGCAGTTCTTC. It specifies CASSELLAGVTEQFF.

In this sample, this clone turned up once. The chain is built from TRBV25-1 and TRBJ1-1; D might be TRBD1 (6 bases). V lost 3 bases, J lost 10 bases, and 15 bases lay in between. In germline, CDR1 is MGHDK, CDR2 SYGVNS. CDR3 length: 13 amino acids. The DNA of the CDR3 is TGTGCCAGCAGTGAGGGGGGGCGCCCCGGAGCTTTCTTT. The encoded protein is CASSEGGRPGAFF.

The CDR3: CASSPPRQGLNTGELFF. CDR3 coding DNA: TGTGCCAGCAGTCCTCCCCGACAGGGATTGAACACCGGGGAGCTGTTTTTT. The chain combines TRBV28 with TRBJ2-2; 7 nucleotides match TRBD1. From germline, CDR1 is MDHEN and CDR2 SYDVKM. The V and J ends lost 5 bases and 1 base, in that order; junction bases with no gene match: 10. The CDR3 contains 17 residues.

CDR3: CASSRTGTSGYEQYF. For the CDR3, the DNA is TGTGCCAGCAGCCGGACCGGGACTAGCGGCTACGAGCAGTACTTC. This chain links TRBV4-2 with TRBJ2-7; the match to TRBD2 covers 11 bases. Germline CDR1 LGHNA, CDR2 YNFKEQ. The CDR3 length is 15 residues. V was pared by 4 bases and J by 3 bases, with 5 bases of the junction left unmatched.

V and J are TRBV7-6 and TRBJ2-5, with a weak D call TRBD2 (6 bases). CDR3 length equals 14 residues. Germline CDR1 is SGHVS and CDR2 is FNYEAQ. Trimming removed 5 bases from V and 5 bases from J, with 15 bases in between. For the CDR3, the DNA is TGTGCCAGCAGCAGCTTGGGCCGGGGGGAGACCCAGTACTTC. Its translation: CASSSLGRGETQYF.

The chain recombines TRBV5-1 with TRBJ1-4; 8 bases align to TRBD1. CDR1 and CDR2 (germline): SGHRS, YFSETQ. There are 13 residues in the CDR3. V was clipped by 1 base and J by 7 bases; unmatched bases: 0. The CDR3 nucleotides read TGCGCCAGCAGCTTGCAGGGGGCTGAAAAACTGTTTTTT. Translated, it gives CASSLQGAEKLFF.

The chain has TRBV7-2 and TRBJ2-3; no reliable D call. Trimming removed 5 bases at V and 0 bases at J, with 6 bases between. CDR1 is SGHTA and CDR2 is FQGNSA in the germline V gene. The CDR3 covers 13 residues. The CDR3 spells CASSVASTDTQYF. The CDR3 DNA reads TGTGCCAGCAGCGTGGCCAGCACAGATACGCAGTATTTT.

The CDR3 DNA follows: TGTGCCAGCCTCAAGAGGGCCTACTACGAGCAGTACTTC. It encodes CASLKRAYYEQYF. The rearrangement links TRBV27 to TRBJ2-7; D might be TRBD2 (5 bases). The germline CDR1 and CDR2 sequences are MNHEY and SMNVEV (reference sequence). V was trimmed by 8 bases and J by 3 bases, leaving 14 bases between them. CDR3 length equals 13 residues.

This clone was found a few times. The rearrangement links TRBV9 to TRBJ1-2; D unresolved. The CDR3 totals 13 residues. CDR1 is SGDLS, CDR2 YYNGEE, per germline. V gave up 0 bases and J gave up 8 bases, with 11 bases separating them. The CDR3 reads CASSVGEGAGYTF. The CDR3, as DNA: TGTGCCAGCAGCGTAGGAGAGGGAGCCGGCTACACCTTC.

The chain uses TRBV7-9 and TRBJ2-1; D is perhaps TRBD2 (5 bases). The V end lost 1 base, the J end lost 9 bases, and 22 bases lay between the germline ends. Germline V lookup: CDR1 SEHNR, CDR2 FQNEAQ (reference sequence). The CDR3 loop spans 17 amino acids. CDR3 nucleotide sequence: TGTGCCAGCAGCTTAGTGGGCGGGCTAGCTCCTCCTTTTGAGCAGTTCTTC. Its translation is CASSLVGGLAPPFEQFF.

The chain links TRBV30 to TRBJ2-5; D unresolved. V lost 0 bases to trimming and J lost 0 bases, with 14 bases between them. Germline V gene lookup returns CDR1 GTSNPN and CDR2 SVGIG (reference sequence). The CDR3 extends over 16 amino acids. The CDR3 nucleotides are TGTGCCTGGAGTGTACTACCCCCGGCAAACCAAGAGACCCAGTACTTC. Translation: CAWSVLPPANQETQYF.

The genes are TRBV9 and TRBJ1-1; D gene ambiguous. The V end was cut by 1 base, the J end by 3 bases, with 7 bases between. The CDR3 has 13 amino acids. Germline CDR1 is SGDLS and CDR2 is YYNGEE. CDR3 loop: CASSVRVYTEAFF. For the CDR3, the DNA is TGTGCCAGCAGCGTAAGAGTATACACTGAAGCTTTCTTT.

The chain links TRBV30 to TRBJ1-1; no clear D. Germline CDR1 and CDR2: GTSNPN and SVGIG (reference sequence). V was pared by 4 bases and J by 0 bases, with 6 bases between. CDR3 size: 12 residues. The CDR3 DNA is TGTGCCTGGAATGGCCTGAACACTGAAGCTTTCTTT. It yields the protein CAWNGLNTEAFF.

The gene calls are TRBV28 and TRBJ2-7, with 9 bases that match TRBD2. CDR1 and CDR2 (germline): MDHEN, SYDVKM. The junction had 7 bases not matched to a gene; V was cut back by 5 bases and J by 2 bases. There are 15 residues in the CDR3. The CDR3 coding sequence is TGTGCCAGCAGTGCTAGACTAGCGGTAACCTACGAGCAGTACTTC. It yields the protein CASSARLAVTYEQYF.

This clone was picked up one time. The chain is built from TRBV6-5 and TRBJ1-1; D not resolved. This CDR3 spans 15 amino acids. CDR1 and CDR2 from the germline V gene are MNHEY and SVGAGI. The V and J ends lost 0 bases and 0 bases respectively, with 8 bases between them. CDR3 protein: CASSYSAGLNTEAFF. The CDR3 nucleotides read TGTGCCAGCAGTTACTCGGCCGGGTTGAACACTGAAGCTTTCTTT.

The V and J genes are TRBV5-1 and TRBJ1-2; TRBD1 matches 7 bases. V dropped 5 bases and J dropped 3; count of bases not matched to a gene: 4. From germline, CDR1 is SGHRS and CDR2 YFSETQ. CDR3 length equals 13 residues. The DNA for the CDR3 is TGCGCCAGCAGTAGTACAGGGGACTATGGCTACACCTTC. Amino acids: CASSSTGDYGYTF.

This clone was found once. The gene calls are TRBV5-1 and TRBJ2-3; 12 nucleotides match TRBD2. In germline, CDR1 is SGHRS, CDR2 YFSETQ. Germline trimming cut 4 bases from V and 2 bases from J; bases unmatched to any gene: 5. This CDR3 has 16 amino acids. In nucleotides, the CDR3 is TGCGCCAGCAGCCTGACTAGCGGGAGTTACACAGATACGCAGTATTTT. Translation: CASSLTSGSYTDTQYF.

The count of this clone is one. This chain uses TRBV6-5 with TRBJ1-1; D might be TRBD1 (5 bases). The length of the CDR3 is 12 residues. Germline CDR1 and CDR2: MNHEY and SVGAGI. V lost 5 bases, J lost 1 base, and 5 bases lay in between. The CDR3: CASSQGNTEAFF. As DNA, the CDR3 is TGTGCCAGCAGTCAGGGGAACACTGAAGCTTTCTTT.

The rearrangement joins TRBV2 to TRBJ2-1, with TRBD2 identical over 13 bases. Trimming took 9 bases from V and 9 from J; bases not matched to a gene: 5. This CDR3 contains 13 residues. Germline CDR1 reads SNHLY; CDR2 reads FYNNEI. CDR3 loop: CASRTSGRGEQFF. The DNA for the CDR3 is TGTGCCAGTCGGACTAGCGGGAGAGGTGAGCAGTTCTTC.

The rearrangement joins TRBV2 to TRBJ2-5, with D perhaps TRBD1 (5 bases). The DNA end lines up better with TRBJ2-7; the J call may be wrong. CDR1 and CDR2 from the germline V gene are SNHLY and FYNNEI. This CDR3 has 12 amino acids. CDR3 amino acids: CASSQDIYEQYF. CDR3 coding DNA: TGTGCCAGCAGCCAGGACATCTACGAGCAGTACTTC.

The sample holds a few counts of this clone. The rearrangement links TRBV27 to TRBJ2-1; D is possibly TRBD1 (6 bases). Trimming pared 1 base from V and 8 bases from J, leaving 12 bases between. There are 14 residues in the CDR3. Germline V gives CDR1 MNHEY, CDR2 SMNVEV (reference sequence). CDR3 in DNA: TGTGCCAGCAGTTTATTGGAACAGGGCTATGAGCAGTTCTTC. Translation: CASSLLEQGYEQFF.

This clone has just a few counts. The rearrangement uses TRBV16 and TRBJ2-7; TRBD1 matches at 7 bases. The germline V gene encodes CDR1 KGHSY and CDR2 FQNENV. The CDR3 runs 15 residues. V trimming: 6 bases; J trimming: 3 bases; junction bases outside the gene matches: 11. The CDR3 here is CASRQRQGILYEQYF. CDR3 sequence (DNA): TGTGCCAGCAGACAACGACAGGGTATTCTCTACGAGCAGTACTTC.